The rows below give T cell receptor beta chains drawn from one sample of a study of control samples from healthy donors and cancer patients. TCRdb's copy holds only in-frame clones and misses some; the assay was immunoSEQ multiplex PCR. Among 170,000 or so clones listed, approximately 92% were seen once. The sequenced sample consisted of blood. The receptor source for this set is a man aged 18 to 35 in good health. Both conserved end residues are part of each CDR3. A D gene is named only where the DNA matches it firmly. Size is stated for part of the rows, as once, few or many counts, or as a class when the clone is expanded.

D,J,size,V,DNA,CDR3
TRBD1,TRBJ1-2,NA,TRBV5-1,TGCGCCAGCAGCGAGACAGGGAGGTATGGCTACACCTTC,CASSETGRYGYTF
TRBD1,TRBJ1-5,NA,TRBV5-8,TGTGCCAGCAGCTTGGTTCTAGGGACAGGGTACAATCAGCCCCAGCATTTT,CASSLVLGTGYNQPQHF
TRBD1,TRBJ2-7,NA,TRBV2,TGTGCCAGCAGTGGGGACAGGGGAACCTACGAGCAGTACTTC,CASSGDRGTYEQYF
TRBD2,TRBJ2-3,NA,TRBV29-1,TGCAGCGTTGAACCTAGCGGGGAACGAACAGATACGCAGTATTTT,CSVEPSGERTDTQYF
NA,TRBJ2-2,NA,TRBV5-1,TGCGCCAGCAGCCCGACAGGTAACACCGGGGAGCTGTTTTTT,CASSPTGNTGELFF
TRBD1,TRBJ1-6,NA,TRBV6-5,TGTGCCAGTGGGACAGGGGTTATGTATTCACCCCTCCACTTT,CASGTGVMYSPLHF
TRBD2,TRBJ2-7,NA,TRBV7-8,TGTGCCAGCAGCCTTTGGGAGGGAAAAAGCTACGAGCAGTACTTC,CASSLWEGKSYEQYF
TRBD2,TRBJ2-7,NA,TRBV2,TGTGCCAGCAGTGTAGCGGGGGGGCCCTACGAGCAGTACTTC,CASSVAGGPYEQYF
NA,TRBJ1-2,NA,TRBV13,TGTGCCAGCAGCCCCGGGGCCGGATGGGGCTACACCTTC,CASSPGAGWGYTF
NA,TRBJ1-1,once,TRBV5-1,TGCGCCAGCAGCTTAAGGACGGAGAACACTGAAGCTTTCTTT,CASSLRTENTEAFF
TRBD1,TRBJ1-1,NA,TRBV10-3,TGTGCCATCAGTGAGTCCGGACAGGGGAACACTGAAGCTTTCTTT,CAISESGQGNTEAFF
TRBD1,TRBJ1-3,NA,TRBV6-1,TGTGCCAGCAGTGAGGACCGGGACAGAAGTGGAAACACCATATATTTT,CASSEDRDRSGNTIYF
TRBD1,TRBJ1-5,NA,TRBV6-4,TGTGCCACCAGGGGACAGACCTCCAATCAGCCCCAGCATTTT,CATRGQTSNQPQHF
NA,TRBJ1-1,few,TRBV2,TGTGCCAGCAGCCTTACGGTCGCTCCTTTCTTT,CASSLTVAPFF
NA,TRBJ1-2,once,TRBV9,TGTGCCAGCAGCGCCGACGGGAACTATGGCTACACCTTC,CASSADGNYGYTF
NA,TRBJ1-4,NA,TRBV20-1,TGCAGTGCTGAAGTTGAGAGCGAACTGTTTTTT,CSAEVESELFF
NA,TRBJ2-1,NA,TRBV7-2,TGTGCCAGCAGCCCCAGGGTAAGGGTTCAGTATGAGCAGTTCTTC,CASSPRVRVQYEQFF
TRBD1,TRBJ1-2,NA,TRBV2,TGTGCCAGCAGCGGGACAGGACGGGGCTATGGCTACACCTTC,CASSGTGRGYGYTF
NA,TRBJ1-5,NA,TRBV20-1,TGCAGTGCTAGTAGGCAGGGGCAGAATAGCAATCAGCCCCAGCATTTT,CSASRQGQNSNQPQHF
TRBD1,TRBJ2-3,NA,TRBV11-2,TGTGCCAGCAGCTTGGCAGGAACGGGACAGGGGTCTATTGGTACGCAGTATTTT,CASSLAGTGQGSIGTQYF
NA,TRBJ1-6,few,TRBV2,TGTGCCAGCAGTGAAGGCCTAGGCAGGGATTCACCCCTCCACTTT,CASSEGLGRDSPLHF
TRBD1,TRBJ1-5,NA,TRBV6-5,TGTGCCAGCAGCCCCGGGACAGGGGGATCATGGCCCCAGCATTTT,CASSPGTGGSWPQHF
NA,TRBJ2-1,NA,TRBV20-1,TGCAGTGCTAGAGAGAGACCCGGGTTCTTC,CSARERPGFF
NA,TRBJ1-4,NA,TRBV3-1/TRBV3-2,TGTGCCAGCAGCCAAGGAGCAGGGCCTGAAAAACTGTTTTTT,CASSQGAGPEKLFF
TRBD2,TRBJ2-2,NA,TRBV7-9,TGTGCCAGCAGGCCTCCGATCGCGGGGGGGCCGACCGGGGAGCTGTTTTTT,CASRPPIAGGPTGELFF
NA,TRBJ1-1,NA,TRBV24-1,TGTGCCACCAGTGAGGGTGGCACGGACACTGAAGCTTTCTTT,CATSEGGTDTEAFF
TRBD1,TRBJ1-3,NA,TRBV5-1,TGCGCCAGCAGCCGGGACAGGCTGAGGGGAAACACCATATATTTT,CASSRDRLRGNTIYF
NA,TRBJ1-1,NA,TRBV10-3,TGTGCCATCAGTGAGTCGGGGGGGGAGGTAGCTTTCTTT,CAISESGGEVAFF
TRBD1,TRBJ1-2,NA,TRBV30,TGTGCCTGGACAGGGGGCGACTATGGCTACACCTTC,CAWTGGDYGYTF
NA,TRBJ2-7,NA,TRBV21-1,TGTGCCAGCAGCTCCACCGACACCTTAGTGGCCGAGCAGTACTTC,CASSSTDTLVAEQYF
NA,TRBJ1-1,NA,TRBV3-1/TRBV3-2,TGTGCCAGCAGCTCGAGAGAGGGGTGGACTGAAGCTTTCTTT,CASSSREGWTEAFF